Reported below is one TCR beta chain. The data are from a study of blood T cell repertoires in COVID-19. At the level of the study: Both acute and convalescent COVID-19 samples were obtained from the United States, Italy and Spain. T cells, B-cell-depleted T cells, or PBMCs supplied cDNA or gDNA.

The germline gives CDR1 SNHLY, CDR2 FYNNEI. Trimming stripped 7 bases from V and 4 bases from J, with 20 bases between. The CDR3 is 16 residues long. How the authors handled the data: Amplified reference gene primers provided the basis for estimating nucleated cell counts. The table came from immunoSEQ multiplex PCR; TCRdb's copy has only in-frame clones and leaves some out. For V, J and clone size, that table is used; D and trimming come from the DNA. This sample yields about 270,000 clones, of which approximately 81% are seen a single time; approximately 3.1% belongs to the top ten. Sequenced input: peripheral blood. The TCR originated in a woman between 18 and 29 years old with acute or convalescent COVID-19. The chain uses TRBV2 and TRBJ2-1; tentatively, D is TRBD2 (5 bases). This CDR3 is CASTWGTGGSYNEQFF. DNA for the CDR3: TGTGCCAGCACTTGGGGTACGGGCGGGTCGTACAATGAGCAGTTCTTC.